The 11 T cell receptor beta chains given below trace back to one sample, sequenced in a study of blood T cell repertoires in COVID-19. The table came from immunoSEQ multiplex PCR; TCRdb's copy has only in-frame clones and leaves some out. The profile shows approximately 230,000 clones, 65% to 80% of them singletons. The material sequenced was peripheral blood. The receptors here all came from a woman aged 35 to 49 with active or convalescent COVID-19.

The chain couples TRBV19 to TRBJ1-5; D perhaps matches TRBD1 (6 bases). Deletions cut 5 bases from V and 0 bases from J, with 14 bases between. CDR3 length equals 16 residues. Germline V gene lookup returns CDR1 LNHDA and CDR2 SQIVND (reference sequence). The CDR3 sequence: CASSARTEDSNQPQHF. CDR3 nucleotides: TGTGCCAGTAGTGCTCGGACAGAGGATAGCAATCAGCCCCAGCATTTT.

Concerning this clone itself: One end of the junction fails to match germline, which may point to a read error. The chain couples TRBV12-3 or TRBV12-4 to TRBJ2-7, with D possibly TRBD1 on 6 matching bases. CDR3 length: 11 residues. CDR3 in amino acids: CASSLGQGLNF. CDR3 DNA: TGTGCCAGCAGTCTGGGACAAGGGCTCAACTTC.

In DNA, the CDR3 is TGCAGCGCTGGACAGGGGGGTCAAGCTTTCTTT. Amino acids: CSAGQGGQAFF. The chain joins TRBV29-1 to TRBJ1-1, with 10 bases aligning to TRBD1. The CDR3 covers 11 residues. The V gene end was trimmed by 7 bases and the J gene end by 9 bases; junction bases not matched to a gene: 5. In germline, CDR1 is SQVTM, CDR2 ANQGSEA. The full variable domain, completed using reference TRBV29-1 and TRBJ1-1, is SAVISQKPSRDICQRGTSLTIQCQVDSQVTMMFWYRQQPGQSLTLIATANQGSEATYESGFVIDKFPISRPNLTFSTLTVSNMSPEDSSIYLCSAGQGGQAFFGQGTRLTVV.

This chain links TRBV7-9 with TRBJ2-5, with a tentative D call TRBD1 (5 bases). V lost 2 bases, J lost 6 bases, and 13 bases lay in between. The CDR3 is 14 amino acids. CDR1 is SEHNR, CDR2 FQNEAQ, per germline (reference sequence). The CDR3 DNA sequence: TGTGCCAGCAGCTTAACTCAGGGTGATCAGACCCAGTACTTC. Translation gives CASSLTQGDQTQYF.

The chain links TRBV18 to TRBJ2-1; 11 positions match TRBD2. The ends lost 6 bases at V and 9 bases at J; junction bases unmatched: 7. CDR1 KGHSH and CDR2 LQKENI come from the germline V gene. The CDR3 spans 14 residues. CDR3 nucleotide sequence: TGTGCCAGCTCCACTAGCGGGGGTTACGGTGAGCAGTTCTTC. It is translated as CASSTSGGYGEQFF.

The sample holds a few counts of this clone. V is TRBV24-1 and J is TRBJ1-1, with a possible D match to TRBD1 (6 bases). The germline V gene encodes CDR1 KGHDR and CDR2 SFDVKD. The CDR3 extends over 14 amino acids. The V end lost 4 bases, the J end lost 1 base, and 9 bases lay between the germline ends. CDR3 bases: TGTGCCACCAGTGACACGGGACAGAACACTGAAGCTTTCTTT. Its translation: CATSDTGQNTEAFF.

The chain uses TRBV5-4 and TRBJ2-7; the match to TRBD2 covers 10 bases. Germline assignment: CDR1 SGHNT and CDR2 YYREEE (reference sequence). The junction had 3 bases not matched to a gene; V was cut back by 2 bases and J by 1 base. The CDR3 spans 15 residues. In DNA, the CDR3 is TGTGCCAGCAGCTTCGGACTAGCGGTGTCCTACGAGCAGTACTTC. This gives the protein CASSFGLAVSYEQYF.

This rearrangement joins TRBV30 to TRBJ1-5; perhaps TRBD1 as D (5 bases). V lost 0 bases to trimming and J lost 6 bases, with 9 bases between them. Germline CDR1 and CDR2: GTSNPN and SVGIG (reference sequence). CDR3 length equals 13 residues. CDR3 DNA sequence: TGTGCCTGGAGTGTACAGGAGGGTCAGCCCCAGCATTTT. Its translation is CAWSVQEGQPQHF.

This clone was found once. V usage is TRBV7-2 and J usage is TRBJ1-6; 8 bases align to TRBD1. CDR1 is SGHTA, CDR2 FQGNSA, per germline. The CDR3 is 14 residues long. V shed 7 bases, J shed 7 bases, and the junction held 6 bases outside the gene matches. The CDR3 spells CASTRTGRNSPLHF. The CDR3 bases are TGTGCCAGCACCCGGACAGGGAGAAATTCACCCCTCCACTTT.

This clone showed up just a few times. The chain joins TRBV4-1 to TRBJ1-3, with 7 positions matching TRBD1. After removal of 0 bases from V and 3 bases from J, the junction contained 5 bases not matched to a gene. The CDR3 sequence is 16 residues long. Germline lookup yields CDR1 MGHRA and CDR2 YSYEKL. The CDR3 spells CASSQDQAGGGNTIYF. The DNA of the CDR3 is TGCGCCAGCAGCCAAGATCAGGCAGGGGGTGGAAACACCATATATTTT.

CDR3 sequence reads: CASSGALEGPQHF. The CDR3 region has the DNA TGTGCCAGCAGTGGCGCTCTAGAAGGGCCCCAGCATTTT. The rearrangement joins TRBV2 to TRBJ1-5; no definite D call. This CDR3 is built from 13 residues. Germline CDR1 is SNHLY and CDR2 is FYNNEI. V was clipped by 4 bases and J by 9 bases, with 13 bases between them.